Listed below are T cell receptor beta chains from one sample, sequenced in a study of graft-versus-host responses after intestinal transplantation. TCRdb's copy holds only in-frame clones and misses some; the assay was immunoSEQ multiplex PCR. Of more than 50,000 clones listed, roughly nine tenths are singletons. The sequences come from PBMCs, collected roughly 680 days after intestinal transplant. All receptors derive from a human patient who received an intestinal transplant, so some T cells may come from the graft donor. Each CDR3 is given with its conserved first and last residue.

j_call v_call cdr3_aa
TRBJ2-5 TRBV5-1 CASSETGGPQETQYF
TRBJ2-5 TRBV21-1 CASRGTFQETQYF
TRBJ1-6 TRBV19 CASSIDDGSGSPLHF
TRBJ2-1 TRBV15 CATSRDLRGAQFF
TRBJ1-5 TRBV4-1 CASSRDRVSYSNQPQHF
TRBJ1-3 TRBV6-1 CASKIVYSSGNTIYF
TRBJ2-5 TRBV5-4 CASSLVGEETQYF
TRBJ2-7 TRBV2 CASSEGSSYEQYF
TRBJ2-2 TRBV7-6 CASSLPGLALTGELFF
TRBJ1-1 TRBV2 CASSAEGSDYTEAFF